The next 5 T cell receptor beta chains were all read from a single sample in a study of Graves' ophthalmopathy and Graves' hyperthyroidism. Amplification targeted the TCR beta CDR3 regions, with RNA transcripts as the source material. Second-round multiplex PCR came after a first-round RT-PCR that employed HTBI primers. TCRdb recomputed calls from the multiplex PCR reads with MiXCR, one row per CDR3 protein. The sample lists around 1,200,000 distinct CDR3 sequences; about 36% were seen once. Sequencing used peripheral blood or thyroid tissue (not recorded which). These receptors were collected from an adult man with Graves' hyperthyroidism.

The V gene is TRBV7-8, the J gene TRBJ1-5; 9 bases line up with TRBD1. This CDR3 contains 15 residues. Germline V lookup: CDR1 SGHVS, CDR2 FQNEAQ. Unmatched junction bases numbered 7, after V lost 6 bases and J lost 4 bases. As DNA, the CDR3 is TGTGCCAGCAGGTCTGGGACAGGGATGAATCAGCCCCAGCATTTT. Amino acids: CASRSGTGMNQPQHF.

There are a few counts of this clonotype. This chain uses TRBV5-1 with TRBJ2-2; 8 bases line up with TRBD1. The V and J ends lost 0 bases and 3 bases, in that order; junction bases with no gene match: 7. Germline CDR1 is SGHRS and CDR2 is YFSETQ. The CDR3 totals 17 residues. CDR3 sequence reads: CASSLDGQGGYTGELFF. CDR3 bases: TGCGCCAGCAGCTTGGATGGACAGGGCGGTTACACCGGGGAGCTGTTTTTT.

The V and J genes are TRBV6-5 and TRBJ1-3; no reliable D call. The CDR3 is 14 residues long. From germline, CDR1 is MNHEY and CDR2 SVGAGI. V lost 0 bases, J lost 0 bases, and 3 bases lay in between. The CDR3 nucleotides are TGTGCCAGCAGTTACTCGAACTCTGGAAACACCATATATTTT. It encodes CASSYSNSGNTIYF.

This clonotype was seen ten or more times. The chain recombines TRBV7-8 with TRBJ1-1, with TRBD1 identical over 7 bases. This CDR3 spans 13 amino acids. V was clipped by 8 bases and J by 1 base; unmatched bases: 4. CDR1 SGHVS and CDR2 FQNEAQ come from the germline V gene. CDR3 in amino acids: CASAGTENTEAFF. In DNA, the CDR3 is TGTGCCAGCGCCGGGACAGAGAACACTGAAGCTTTCTTT.

This clonotype has ten or more counts. The CDR3 DNA sequence: TGTGCCAGCAGCCGAGACGGTACCGGGGAGCTGTTTTTT. Translating gives CASSRDGTGELFF. The rearrangement joins TRBV11-1 to TRBJ2-2; D is unresolved. With 5 bases removed from V and 5 bases from J, the gap between germline ends came to 9 bases. From germline, CDR1 is SGHAT and CDR2 FQDESV (reference sequence). The CDR3 spans 13 residues.